The 27 T cell receptor beta chains given below trace back to one sample, sequenced in a study of cytomegalovirus exposure and HLA in healthy donors (dated by TCRdb to 2015 to 2018). Library method: the immunoSEQ multiplex PCR assay. For the multiplex PCR, a mixture combining 60 forward primers for TCR Vbeta segments and 13 reverse primers for TCR Jbeta segments was used. Imported from immuneACCESS, the table was reduced by TCRdb to in-frame sequences with V and J called. These copies leave out some clones; in studies compared against another copy, an unresolved V gene accounts for under half, and the cause of the remainder is not known. For this sample the table gives about 130,000 clones, of which about three quarters were detected only once. The ten largest clones add up to around 2.5% of the sample. What was sequenced was PBMCs. The receptors originated from a woman aged 55-69 years in good health and CMV-seropositive.

The chain has TRBV4-1 and TRBJ1-1; D perhaps matches TRBD1 (5 bases). Germline V gene sequence: CDR1 MGHRA, CDR2 YSYEKL. Trimming took 0 bases from V and 4 from J, leaving 21 bases between them. The CDR3 loop spans 18 amino acids. CDR3 in DNA: TGCGCCAGCAGCCAAGATGTGCCGGCAGGGATAGGAATCACTGAAGCTTTCTTT. This encodes CASSQDVPAGIGITEAFF.

The sample holds a few counts of this clone. The rearrangement joins TRBV29-1 to TRBJ1-1; 8 bases align to TRBD1. The germline CDR1 and CDR2 sequences are SQVTM and ANQGSEA. The CDR3 contains 12 residues. V lost 4 bases to trimming and J lost 4 bases; unmatched junction nucleotides: 2. CDR3 bases: TGCAGCGTTGTCACAGGGGGCACTGAAGCTTTCTTT. Translated: CSVVTGGTEAFF.

This chain joins TRBV10-3 and TRBJ2-5, with 8 bases lining up with TRBD2. Germline V CDR1 and CDR2: ENHRY, SYGVKD. Trimming cost V 3 bases and J 5 bases; bases outside gene matches: 5. The CDR3 has 14 amino acids. CDR3: CAISDRGGSETQYF. As DNA, the CDR3 is TGTGCCATCAGTGATCGGGGGGGCAGTGAGACCCAGTACTTC.

This rearrangement joins TRBV6-1 to TRBJ2-2; TRBD1 might be the D (6 bases). This CDR3 is built from 14 residues. V was cut by 8 bases and J by 7 bases, with 17 bases left in between. Per germline, CDR1 MNHNS and CDR2 SASEGT. The CDR3 nucleotides read TGTGCCAGCGGGGGCGGCCCTGTTATCGGGGAGCTGTTTTTT. This gives the protein CASGGGPVIGELFF.

The chain links TRBV6-5 to TRBJ1-5; 8 bases match TRBD1. Germline CDR1 is MNHEY and CDR2 is SVGAGI. This CDR3 contains 15 residues. Trimming cost V 8 bases and J 0 bases; bases outside gene matches: 6. CDR3: CASGQGFYSNQPQHF. CDR3 nucleotides: TGTGCCAGCGGACAGGGATTTTATAGCAATCAGCCCCAGCATTTT.

The table lists this clone with a few counts. CDR3 loop: CAISIGQGISYEQYF. CDR3 DNA: TGTGCCATCAGTATAGGACAGGGGATTTCCTACGAGCAGTACTTC. This chain uses TRBV10-3 with TRBJ2-7, with 9 bases matching TRBD1. Germline V gene lookup returns CDR1 ENHRY and CDR2 SYGVKD. The CDR3 covers 15 residues. The V gene end was trimmed by 5 bases and the J gene end by 1 base; junction bases not matched to a gene: 6.

The chain employs TRBV7-3 and TRBJ2-1; TRBD2 might be the D (6 bases). Germline values: CDR1 SGHTA, CDR2 FQGTGA. The CDR3 consists of 14 residues. Deletions cut 4 bases from V and 7 bases from J, with 14 bases between. In nucleotides, the CDR3 is TGTGCCAGCAGCTCGGGACTTCTGGGGAATGAGCAGTTCTTC. This codes for CASSSGLLGNEQFF.

This clone was counted only a few times. Here the CDR3 reads CASSGWDRSNEKLFF. CDR3 DNA sequence: TGTGCCAGCAGTGGTTGGGACAGATCTAATGAAAAACTGTTTTTT. This chain uses TRBV2 with TRBJ1-4, with 7 nucleotides matching TRBD1. With V trimmed by 4 bases and J by 3 bases, 5 bases remained unmatched. Germline values: CDR1 SNHLY, CDR2 FYNNEI. The length of the CDR3 is 15 residues.

The chain recombines TRBV6-5 with TRBJ1-1, with D tentatively TRBD1 (5 bases). With 6 bases removed from V and 3 bases from J, the gap between germline ends came to 14 bases. Looked up from germline, CDR1 is MNHEY and CDR2 is SVGAGI. The CDR3 extends over 14 amino acids. CDR3 nucleotides: TGTGCCAGCAGCCCGGGCGGGGGGGACACTGAAGCTTTCTTT. It codes for CASSPGGGDTEAFF.

J is TRBJ1-4 and V is TRBV10-3; 7 positions match TRBD1. This CDR3 spans 18 amino acids. The V gene end was trimmed by 2 bases and the J gene end by 7 bases; junction bases not matched to a gene: 16. Germline CDR1 and CDR2: ENHRY and SYGVKD. CDR3 sequence reads: CAISELSPRTGESEKLFF. DNA of the CDR3: TGTGCCATCAGTGAGCTCTCACCCCGAACAGGGGAGAGTGAAAAACTGTTTTTT.

This clone was seen once. This chain joins TRBV6-5 and TRBJ2-7; D remains ambiguous. Germline V gene lookup returns CDR1 MNHEY and CDR2 SVGAGI. V lost 7 bases to trimming and J lost 2 bases, with 9 bases between them. The CDR3 sequence is 12 residues long. CDR3 amino acids: CASTGLTYEQYF. In nucleotides, the CDR3 is TGTGCCAGCACCGGGTTAACCTACGAGCAGTACTTC.

The V call is TRBV11-2, the J call TRBJ1-3; D is possibly TRBD1 (5 bases). V gave up 3 bases and J gave up 2 bases, with 11 bases separating them. The CDR3 runs 15 residues. CDR1 and CDR2 (germline): SGHAT, FQNNGV. CDR3 sequence (DNA): TGTGCCAGCAGCTTCGGGGGGGGGACTGGAAACACCATATATTTT. Its translation: CASSFGGGTGNTIYF.

This clone has only a few counts. The chain combines TRBV29-1 with TRBJ2-5; D perhaps matches TRBD1 (6 bases). The CDR3 covers 16 residues. V lost 0 bases, J lost 7 bases, and 21 bases lay in between. CDR1 and CDR2 (germline): SQVTM, ANQGSEA. This CDR3 reads CSVEDRKGTEGVTQYF. The CDR3 DNA sequence: TGCAGCGTTGAAGATCGAAAAGGAACCGAGGGGGTGACCCAGTACTTC.

The genes are TRBV2 and TRBJ2-3, with a tentative D call TRBD1 (5 bases). V was cut by 5 bases and J by 5 bases, with 8 bases left in between. This CDR3 has 12 residues. Germline V lookup: CDR1 SNHLY, CDR2 FYNNEI. The CDR3 DNA is TGTGCCAGCAGTCCTAGGGGAGATACGCAGTATTTT. It is translated as CASSPRGDTQYF.

This clone was detected only a few times. The gene calls are TRBV7-9 and TRBJ2-2, with 8 nucleotides matching TRBD2. From germline, CDR1 is SEHNR and CDR2 FQNEAQ (reference sequence). V was clipped by 5 bases and J by 3 bases; unmatched bases: 14. The CDR3 sequence is 18 residues long. CDR3 bases: TGTGCCAGCAGCGTAAGGGGTTTGGCTAGCGGGCACACCGGGGAGCTGTTTTTT. As protein: CASSVRGLASGHTGELFF.

The chain couples TRBV5-8 to TRBJ2-1; 9 bases fit TRBD1. Germline CDR1 reads SGHTS; CDR2 reads YDEGEE. The V and J ends lost 0 bases and 3 bases, in that order; junction bases with no gene match: 1. The CDR3 sequence is 15 residues long. CDR3 region: CASSLGTGVYNEQFF. The CDR3, as DNA: TGTGCCAGCAGCTTGGGGACAGGGGTCTACAATGAGCAGTTCTTC.

The genes are TRBV7-6 and TRBJ2-1; D gene unclear. The CDR3 extends over 14 amino acids. V shed 2 bases and J shed 5 bases, with 10 bases lying between them. CDR1 and CDR2 from the germline V gene are SGHVS and FNYEAQ. CDR3 sequence (DNA): TGTGCCAGCAGCTTATACGGCCGGGACAATGAGCAGTTCTTC. Its translation: CASSLYGRDNEQFF.

V usage is TRBV21-1 and J usage is TRBJ2-5; the D call TRBD2 from the table was never checked on the DNA. TRBV21-1 is classified as a pseudogene. CDR3 length: 17 amino acids. CDR3 DNA: TGTGCCAGCAGCCTATCCGGGACTAGCGGGGGGCGGGAGACCCAGTACTTC. The encoded protein is CASSLSGTSGGRETQYF.

This clone has just a few counts. V usage is TRBV7-8 and J usage is TRBJ1-2; a possible D gene is TRBD1 (5 bases). Germline V gene data show CDR1 as SGHVS and CDR2 as FQNEAQ. There are 14 residues in the CDR3. Trimming pared 7 bases from V and 7 bases from J, leaving 19 bases between. CDR3 DNA: TGTGCCAGCACCAACGCCAGGGACTCGGCTGGCTACACCTTC. It specifies CASTNARDSAGYTF.

V is TRBV6-5 and J is TRBJ1-1; D is possibly TRBD1 (6 bases). Per germline, CDR1 MNHEY and CDR2 SVGAGI. The V end was cut by 0 bases, the J end by 11 bases, with 16 bases between. The length of the CDR3 is 14 residues. As DNA, the CDR3 is TGTGCCAGCAGTTACTCGGACAGTCTGTTTGACGCTTTCTTT. Amino acids: CASSYSDSLFDAFF.

V and J are TRBV5-6 and TRBJ1-2; D is perhaps TRBD1 (6 bases). Germline lookup yields CDR1 SGHDT and CDR2 YYEEEE. The CDR3 contains 16 residues. V lost 4 bases, J lost 7 bases, and 23 bases lay in between. The CDR3 loop reads CASSPSYGRGRGGYTF. The CDR3 DNA sequence: TGTGCCAGCAGCCCTTCCTACGGCAGGGGCAGGGGTGGCTACACCTTC.

In DNA form, the CDR3 reads TGCGCCAGCAGCTCTACAGGGGGCGCGGGCGAGCAGTACTTC. Amino acids: CASSSTGGAGEQYF. The chain couples TRBV5-1 to TRBJ2-7; the match to TRBD1 covers 9 bases. This CDR3 comprises 14 residues. The trim removed 3 bases at V and 6 bases at J, leaving 7 bases unmatched. The germline V gene encodes CDR1 SGHRS and CDR2 YFSETQ. The entire variable domain, with the rest obtained from reference TRBV5-1 and TRBJ2-7, is as follows: KAGVTQTPRYLIKTRGQQVTLSCSPISGHRSVSWYQQTPGQGLQFLFEYFSETQRNKGNFPGRFSGRQFSNSRSEMNVSTLELGDSALYLCASSSTGGAGEQYFGPGTRLTVT.

The chain is built from TRBV4-1 and TRBJ2-3, with D uncertain. The CDR3 runs to 14 residues. V lost 1 base, J lost 6 bases, and 11 bases lay in between. Germline lookup yields CDR1 MGHRA and CDR2 YSYEKL. CDR3 in amino acids: CASSQAAAGDTQYF. CDR3 bases: TGCGCCAGCAGCCAAGCGGCAGCCGGGGATACGCAGTATTTT.

CDR3: CASSPETVLNEQFF. DNA for the CDR3: TGTGCCAGCAGCCCAGAAACCGTTTTAAATGAGCAGTTCTTC. The V and J genes are TRBV6-5 and TRBJ2-1; D is unclear. CDR1 and CDR2 from the germline V gene are MNHEY and SVGAGI. V was clipped by 6 bases and J by 7 bases, with 16 bases between them. The CDR3 extends over 14 amino acids.

A few counts support this clone. The rearrangement uses TRBV7-2 and TRBJ1-5, with 7 bases that match TRBD1. V trimming: 5 bases; J trimming: 2 bases; junction bases outside the gene matches: 9. The CDR3 is 16 residues long. Germline lookup yields CDR1 SGHTA and CDR2 FQGNSA. The CDR3 is CASSPGTVDRNQPQHF. The CDR3, as DNA: TGTGCCAGCAGCCCCGGGACAGTGGATCGCAATCAGCCCCAGCATTTT. The full variable domain, in which reference TRBV7-2 and TRBJ1-5 provide the parts outside the CDR3, is GAGVSQSPSNKVTEKGKDVELRCDPISGHTALYWYRQSLGQGLEFLIYFQGNSAPDKSGLPSDRFSAERTGGSVSTLTIQRTQQEDSAVYLCASSPGTVDRNQPQHFGDGTRLSIL.

V usage is TRBV19 and J usage is TRBJ1-1, with 7 bases that match TRBD1. J gave up 5 bases and V 5 bases, and 14 bases lay outside the gene matches. Germline lookup yields CDR1 LNHDA and CDR2 SQIVND (reference sequence). The CDR3 is 16 amino acids. The CDR3 DNA follows: TGTGCCAGTAGTCTCAGGACAGGCCACCGAAGTACTGAAGCTTTCTTT. Its translation is CASSLRTGHRSTEAFF.

This sequence joins TRBV18 and TRBJ2-7; 8 nucleotides match TRBD1. The CDR3 length is 14 residues. V was clipped by 3 bases and J by 12 bases; unmatched bases: 13. Germline loops: CDR1 KGHSH, CDR2 LQKENI. The chain's CDR3 is CASSPGTGPYQLYF. The CDR3 nucleotides read TGTGCCAGCTCACCCGGGACAGGACCCTATCAGCTGTACTTC.